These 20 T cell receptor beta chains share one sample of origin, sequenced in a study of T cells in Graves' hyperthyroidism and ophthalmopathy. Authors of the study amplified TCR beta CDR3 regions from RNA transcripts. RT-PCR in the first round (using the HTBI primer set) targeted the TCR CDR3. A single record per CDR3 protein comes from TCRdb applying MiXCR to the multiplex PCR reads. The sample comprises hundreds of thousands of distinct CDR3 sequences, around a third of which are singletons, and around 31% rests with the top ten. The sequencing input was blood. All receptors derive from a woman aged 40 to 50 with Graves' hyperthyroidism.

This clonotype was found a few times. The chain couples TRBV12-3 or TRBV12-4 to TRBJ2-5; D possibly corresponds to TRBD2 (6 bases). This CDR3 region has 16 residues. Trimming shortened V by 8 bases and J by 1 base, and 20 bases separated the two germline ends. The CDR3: CASAPRRAGTQETQYF. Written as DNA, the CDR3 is TGTGCCAGCGCCCCCCGGCGGGCGGGAACCCAAGAGACCCAGTACTTC.

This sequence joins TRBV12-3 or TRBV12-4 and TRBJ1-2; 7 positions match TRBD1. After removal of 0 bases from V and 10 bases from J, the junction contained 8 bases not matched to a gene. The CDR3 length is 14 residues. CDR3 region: CASSLAGQVSDYTF. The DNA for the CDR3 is TGTGCCAGCAGTTTAGCAGGACAGGTGTCCGACTACACCTTC.

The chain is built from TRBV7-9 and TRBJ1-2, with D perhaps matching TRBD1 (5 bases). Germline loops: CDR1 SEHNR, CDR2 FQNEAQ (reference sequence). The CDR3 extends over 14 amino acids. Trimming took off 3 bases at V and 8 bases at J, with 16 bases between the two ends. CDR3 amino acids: CASSLNLRGRGYTF. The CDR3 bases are TGTGCCAGCAGCTTGAACTTGAGGGGCAGAGGCTACACCTTC.

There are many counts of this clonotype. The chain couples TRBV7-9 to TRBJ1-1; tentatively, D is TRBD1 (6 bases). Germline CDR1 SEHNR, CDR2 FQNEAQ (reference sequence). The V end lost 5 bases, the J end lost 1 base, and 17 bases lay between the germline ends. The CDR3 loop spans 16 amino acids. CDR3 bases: TGTGCCAGCAGCAAACATAGGGGGTGGGGGAACACTGAAGCTTTCTTT. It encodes CASSKHRGWGNTEAFF.

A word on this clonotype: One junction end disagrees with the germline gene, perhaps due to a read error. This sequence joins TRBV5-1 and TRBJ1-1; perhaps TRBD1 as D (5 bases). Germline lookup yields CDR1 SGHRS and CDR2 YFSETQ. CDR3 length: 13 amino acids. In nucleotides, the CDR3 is TGCGCCAGCAGCGTTGTAGGGGTCACTGAAGCTTTCTTC. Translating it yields CASSVVGVTEAFF.

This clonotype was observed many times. The CDR3 here is CASSQPGLRTEAFF. The CDR3 DNA reads as TGCGCCAGCAGCCAACCTGGGTTGCGTACTGAAGCTTTCTTT. The chain employs TRBV4-3 and TRBJ1-1; D is undetermined. V lost 2 bases to trimming and J lost 5 bases, with 12 bases between them. The germline V gene has CDR1 LGHNA and CDR2 YSLEER. CDR3 length: 14 residues.

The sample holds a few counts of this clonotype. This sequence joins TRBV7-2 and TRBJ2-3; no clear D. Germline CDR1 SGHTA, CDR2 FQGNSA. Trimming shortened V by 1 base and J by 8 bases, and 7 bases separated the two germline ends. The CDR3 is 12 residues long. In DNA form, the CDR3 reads TGTGCCAGCAGCTTAGAGTCGGTTACGCAGTATTTT. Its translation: CASSLESVTQYF.

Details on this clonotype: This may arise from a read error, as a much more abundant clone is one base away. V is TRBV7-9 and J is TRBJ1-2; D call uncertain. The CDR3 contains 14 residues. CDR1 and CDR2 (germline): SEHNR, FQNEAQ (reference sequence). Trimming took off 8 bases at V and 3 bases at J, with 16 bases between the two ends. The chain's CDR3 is CASGRSGPDYGYTF. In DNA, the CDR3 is TGTGCCAGCGGCCGGAGTGGACCGGACTATGGCTACACCTTC.

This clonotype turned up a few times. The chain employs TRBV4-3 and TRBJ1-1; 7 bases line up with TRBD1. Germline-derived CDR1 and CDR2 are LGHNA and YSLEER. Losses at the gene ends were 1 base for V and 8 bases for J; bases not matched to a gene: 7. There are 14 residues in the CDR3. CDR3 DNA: TGCGCCAGCAGCCAAGGACAGGGACGGGCCGAAGCTTTCTTT. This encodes CASSQGQGRAEAFF.

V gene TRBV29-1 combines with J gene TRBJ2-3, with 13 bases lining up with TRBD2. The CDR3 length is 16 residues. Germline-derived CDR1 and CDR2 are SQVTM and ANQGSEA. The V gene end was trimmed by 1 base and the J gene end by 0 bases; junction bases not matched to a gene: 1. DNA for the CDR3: TGCAGCGTTGAAGGGACTAGCGGGAGTAGCACAGATACGCAGTATTTT. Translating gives CSVEGTSGSSTDTQYF.

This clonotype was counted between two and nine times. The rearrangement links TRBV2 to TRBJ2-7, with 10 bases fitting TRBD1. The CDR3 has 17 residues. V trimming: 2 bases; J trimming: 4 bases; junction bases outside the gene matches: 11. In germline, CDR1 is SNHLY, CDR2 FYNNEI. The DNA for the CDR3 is TGTGCCAGCAGTGAAATCCCCGGGGGACAGGGGTGGTACGAGCAGTACTTC. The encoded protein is CASSEIPGGQGWYEQYF.

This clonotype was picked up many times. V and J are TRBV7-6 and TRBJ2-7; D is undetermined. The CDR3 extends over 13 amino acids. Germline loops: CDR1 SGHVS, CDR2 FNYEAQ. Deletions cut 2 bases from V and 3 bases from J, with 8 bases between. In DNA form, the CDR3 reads TGTGCCAGCAGCTTATCTCAATTCTACGAGCAGTACTTC. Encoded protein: CASSLSQFYEQYF. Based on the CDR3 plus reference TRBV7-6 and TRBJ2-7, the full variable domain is GAGVSQSPRYKVTKRGQDVALRCDPISGHVSLYWYRQALGQGPEFLTYFNYEAQQDKSGLPNDRFSAERPEGSISTLTIQRTEQRDSAMYRCASSLSQFYEQYFGPGTRLTVT.

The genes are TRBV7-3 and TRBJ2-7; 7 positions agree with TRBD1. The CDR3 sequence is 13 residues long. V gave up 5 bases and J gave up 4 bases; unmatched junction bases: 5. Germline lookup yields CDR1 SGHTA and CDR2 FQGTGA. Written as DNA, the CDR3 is TGTGCCAGCAGCCAAGGGGGCAAATACGAGCAGTACTTC. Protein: CASSQGGKYEQYF.

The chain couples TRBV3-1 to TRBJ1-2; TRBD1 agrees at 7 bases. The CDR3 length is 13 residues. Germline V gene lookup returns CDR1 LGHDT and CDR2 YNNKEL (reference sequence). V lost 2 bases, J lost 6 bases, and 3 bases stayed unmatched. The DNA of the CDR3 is TGTGCCAGCAGCCAATACAGGGGCCATGGCTACACCTTC. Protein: CASSQYRGHGYTF.

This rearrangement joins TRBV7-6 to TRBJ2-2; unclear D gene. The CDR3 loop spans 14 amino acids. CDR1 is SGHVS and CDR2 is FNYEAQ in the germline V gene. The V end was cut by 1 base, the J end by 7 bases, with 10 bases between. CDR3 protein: CASSLGSQVGELFF. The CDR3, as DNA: TGTGCCAGCAGCTTAGGTTCGCAGGTCGGGGAGCTGTTTTTT.

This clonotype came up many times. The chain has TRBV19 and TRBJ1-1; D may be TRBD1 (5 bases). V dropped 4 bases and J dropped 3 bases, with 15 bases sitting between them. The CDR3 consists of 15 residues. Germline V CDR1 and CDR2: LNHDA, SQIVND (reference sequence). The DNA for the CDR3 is TGTGCCAGTAGTACGACTCTCGCGGGGGACACTGAAGCTTTCTTT. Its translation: CASSTTLAGDTEAFF.

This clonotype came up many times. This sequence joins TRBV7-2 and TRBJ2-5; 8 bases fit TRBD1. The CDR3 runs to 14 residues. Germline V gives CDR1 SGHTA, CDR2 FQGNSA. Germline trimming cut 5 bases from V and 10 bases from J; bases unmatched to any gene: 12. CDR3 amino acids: CASSTTRQGQVQYF. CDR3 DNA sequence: TGTGCCAGCAGCACCACCCGACAGGGGCAGGTCCAGTACTTC.

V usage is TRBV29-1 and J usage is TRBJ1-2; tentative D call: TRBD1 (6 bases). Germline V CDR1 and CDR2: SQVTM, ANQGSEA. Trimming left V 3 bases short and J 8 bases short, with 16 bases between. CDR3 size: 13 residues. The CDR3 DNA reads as TGCAGCGTTGACTCTGCGGGGGCTGGGGGCTACACCTTC. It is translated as CSVDSAGAGGYTF.

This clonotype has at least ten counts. The CDR3, as DNA: TGTGCCAGCAGTGAATGGAGCGGGAGTAAACAAGAGACCCAGTACTTC. This sequence encodes CASSEWSGSKQETQYF. This chain joins TRBV25-1 and TRBJ2-5; 8 bases are shared with TRBD2. This CDR3 contains 16 residues. Unmatched junction bases numbered 6, after V lost 1 base and J lost 2 bases. Germline-derived CDR1 and CDR2 are MGHDK and SYGVNS.

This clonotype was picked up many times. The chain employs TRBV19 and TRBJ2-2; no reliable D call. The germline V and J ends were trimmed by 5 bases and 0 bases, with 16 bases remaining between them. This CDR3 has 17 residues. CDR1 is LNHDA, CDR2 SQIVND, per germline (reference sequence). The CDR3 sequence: CASSSTIVPTNTGELFF. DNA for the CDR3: TGTGCCAGTAGTTCTACTATTGTACCTACGAACACCGGGGAGCTGTTTTTT.